The 16 T cell receptor beta chains below all came from one sample that was sequenced in a study of blood T cell repertoires in COVID-19. Using immunoSEQ multiplex PCR, the repertoire was profiled, and TCRdb retains in-frame clones only, with some absent. The table lists about 170,000 clones, 80% to 85% of them singletons. Sequenced material: peripheral blood. These receptors all come from a man aged 65 to 79 with active or convalescent COVID-19.

The chain recombines TRBV13 with TRBJ1-5; D is ambiguous. V was cut by 5 bases and J by 4 bases, with 6 bases left in between. In germline, CDR1 is PRHDT, CDR2 FYEKMQ (reference sequence). CDR3 length: 12 amino acids. The CDR3 region is CASSRGNQPQHF. The CDR3 nucleotides are TGTGCCAGCAGCCGGGGAAATCAGCCCCAGCATTTT.

This clone was counted only a few times. The chain has TRBV6-5 and TRBJ1-2, with TRBD1 matching 9 bases. This CDR3 has 15 residues. Germline trimming cut 6 bases from V and 4 bases from J; bases unmatched to any gene: 9. CDR1 MNHEY and CDR2 SVGAGI come from the germline V gene. The CDR3: CASSPPGQGSYGYTF. The CDR3 bases are TGTGCCAGCAGCCCCCCCGGACAGGGGAGCTATGGCTACACCTTC.

This sequence joins TRBV7-2 and TRBJ2-1; 8 nucleotides line up with TRBD1. The V gene end was trimmed by 5 bases and the J gene end by 4 bases; junction bases not matched to a gene: 7. The CDR3 length is 15 residues. Germline lookup yields CDR1 SGHTA and CDR2 FQGNSA. In DNA form, the CDR3 reads TGTGCCAGCAGCCCAGACAGGGGAGGATACAATGAGCAGTTCTTC. It specifies CASSPDRGGYNEQFF.

The count of this clone is one. V gene TRBV28 combines with J gene TRBJ1-1; 8 bases match TRBD1. The CDR3 runs to 13 residues. Germline CDR1 is MDHEN and CDR2 is SYDVKM. V lost 6 bases, J lost 5 bases, and 5 bases stayed unmatched. In DNA form, the CDR3 reads TGTGCCAGCAGGATAAACAGGGGGACTGAAGCTTTCTTT. It yields the protein CASRINRGTEAFF.

The chain uses TRBV19 and TRBJ1-5; D gene ambiguous. The V end was cut by 7 bases, the J end by 3 bases, with 19 bases between. This CDR3 spans 16 amino acids. The germline V gene has CDR1 LNHDA and CDR2 SQIVND (reference sequence). The CDR3 nucleotides are TGTGCCAGTAAACGGCTGGAGGGAACCGCCAATCAGCCCCAGCATTTT. Amino acid sequence: CASKRLEGTANQPQHF.

The V and J genes are TRBV6-5 and TRBJ2-7; 8 nucleotides agree with TRBD1. Trimming took 1 base from V and 5 from J; bases not matched to a gene: 7. Germline assignment: CDR1 MNHEY and CDR2 SVGAGI. CDR3 length: 15 residues. The CDR3 is CASSYLGTGDDEQYF. The CDR3 DNA reads as TGTGCCAGCAGTTACTTGGGGACAGGTGACGACGAGCAGTACTTC.

The chain is built from TRBV7-8 and TRBJ1-1; weak D call: TRBD1 (6 bases). Trimming stripped 0 bases from V and 1 base from J, with 12 bases between. The length of the CDR3 is 16 residues. Germline loops: CDR1 SGHVS, CDR2 FQNEAQ. The CDR3 DNA sequence: TGTGCCAGCAGCTTAGCTTTGCGAGGGGGGAACACTGAAGCTTTCTTT. Translating gives CASSLALRGGNTEAFF.

This sequence joins TRBV24-1 and TRBJ1-2; 8 bases are shared with TRBD1. The germline V gene has CDR1 KGHDR and CDR2 SFDVKD. The V and J ends lost 9 bases and 4 bases, in that order; junction bases with no gene match: 6. CDR3 length: 13 amino acids. The CDR3 bases are TGTGCCACCTCCCTCGGGACAGGCTATGGCTACACCTTC. Amino acid sequence: CATSLGTGYGYTF.

The rearrangement links TRBV7-2 to TRBJ2-3; weak D call: TRBD1 (5 bases). V lost 0 bases and J 0 bases, leaving 13 bases between the germline ends. Germline V gene sequence: CDR1 SGHTA, CDR2 FQGNSA. The CDR3 is 17 amino acids. CDR3 DNA sequence: TGTGCCAGCAGCTTAGCGTCGAGACAGCCTAGCACAGATACGCAGTATTTT. Amino acids: CASSLASRQPSTDTQYF.

The chain carries TRBV19 and TRBJ2-7, with D tentatively TRBD2 (5 bases). The germline V and J ends were trimmed by 0 bases and 3 bases, with 15 bases remaining between them. The germline CDR1 and CDR2 sequences are LNHDA and SQIVND (reference sequence). CDR3 size: 16 residues. The CDR3 spells CASSIDSRVSNYEQYF. In DNA form, the CDR3 reads TGTGCCAGTAGTATAGACTCGCGGGTCTCGAACTACGAGCAGTACTTC.

This chain uses TRBV21-1 with TRBJ1-2; the table's D call TRBD1 went unverified against the DNA. TRBV21-1 is described as a pseudogene. The CDR3 covers 17 residues. Written as DNA, the CDR3 is TGTGCCAGCAGCTCGGCTCAGAGGGGGCGTCCAATCTATGGGTACACCTTC. Residues: CASSSAQRGRPIYGYTF.

The chain is built from TRBV1 and TRBJ2-1; the DNA was not compared with TRBD2, the D call given in the table. TRBV1 is listed as a pseudogene. There are 16 residues in the CDR3. The CDR3 coding sequence is TGCACCAGCAGCCAAGGGAGCGGGCGCTCCTACAATGAGCAGTTCTTC. Protein product: CTSSQGSGRSYNEQFF.

This clone was seen only once. The chain carries TRBV7-9 and TRBJ1-2, with D perhaps TRBD1 (6 bases). Deletions cut 1 base from V and 7 bases from J, with 13 bases between. The V gene's germline CDR1 is SEHNR and CDR2 FQNEAQ (reference sequence). The CDR3 length is 14 residues. The CDR3 reads CASSLEGVAIGYTF. The CDR3 DNA reads TGTGCCAGCAGCTTAGAGGGGGTAGCAATTGGCTACACCTTC.

This chain connects TRBV28 to TRBJ1-1; D not certain. CDR1 is MDHEN and CDR2 is SYDVKM in the germline V gene. Trimming removed 6 bases from V and 5 bases from J, with 7 bases in between. The CDR3 is made up of 11 amino acids. The DNA of the CDR3 is TGTGCCAGCAGCCGGGTGACTGAAGCTTTCTTT. Encoded protein: CASSRVTEAFF. Full variable domain (rest looked up from reference TRBV28 and TRBJ1-1): DVKVTQSSRYLVKRTGEKVFLECVQDMDHENMFWYRQDPGLGLRLIYFSYDVKMKEKGDIPEGYSVSREKKERFSLILESASTNQTSMYLCASSRVTEAFFGQGTRLTVV.

The chain has TRBV6-1 and TRBJ1-1; the D is unclear. Trimming shortened V by 6 bases and J by 2 bases, and 10 bases separated the two germline ends. This CDR3 spans 13 amino acids. CDR1 MNHNS and CDR2 SASEGT come from the germline V gene. The chain's CDR3 is CASSRTENTEAFF. In nucleotides, the CDR3 is TGTGCCAGCAGCCGTACAGAAAACACTGAAGCTTTCTTT.

This clone was counted a single time. V is TRBV4-1 and J is TRBJ1-2, with a weak D call TRBD1 (5 bases). Germline loops: CDR1 MGHRA, CDR2 YSYEKL. This CDR3 comprises 15 residues. Trimming left V 0 bases short and J 2 bases short, with 10 bases between. The CDR3 sequence: CASSQDSGQNYGYTF. The CDR3 coding sequence is TGCGCCAGCAGCCAAGATTCAGGGCAGAACTATGGCTACACCTTC.